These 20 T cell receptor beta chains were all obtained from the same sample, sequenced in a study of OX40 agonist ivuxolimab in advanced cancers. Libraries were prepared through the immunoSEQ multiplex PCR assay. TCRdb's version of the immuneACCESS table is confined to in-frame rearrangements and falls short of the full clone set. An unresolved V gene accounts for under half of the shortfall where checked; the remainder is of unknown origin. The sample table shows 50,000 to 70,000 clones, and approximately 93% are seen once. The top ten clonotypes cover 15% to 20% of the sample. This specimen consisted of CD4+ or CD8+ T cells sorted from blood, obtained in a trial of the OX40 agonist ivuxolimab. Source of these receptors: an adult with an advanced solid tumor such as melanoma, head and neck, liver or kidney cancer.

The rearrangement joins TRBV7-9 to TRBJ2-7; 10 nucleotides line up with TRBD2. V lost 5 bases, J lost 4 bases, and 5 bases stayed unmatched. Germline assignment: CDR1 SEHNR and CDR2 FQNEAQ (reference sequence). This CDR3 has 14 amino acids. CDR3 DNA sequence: TGTGCCAGCAGCCCCGCTAGCGGGAGTTACGAGCAGTACTTC. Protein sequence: CASSPASGSYEQYF.

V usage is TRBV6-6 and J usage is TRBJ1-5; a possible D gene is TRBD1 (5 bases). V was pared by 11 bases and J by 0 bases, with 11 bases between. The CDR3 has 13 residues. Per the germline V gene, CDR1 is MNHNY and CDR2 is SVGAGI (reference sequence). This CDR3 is CALGTVSNQPQHF. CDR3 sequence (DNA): TGTGCCCTTGGGACTGTTAGCAATCAGCCCCAGCATTTT.

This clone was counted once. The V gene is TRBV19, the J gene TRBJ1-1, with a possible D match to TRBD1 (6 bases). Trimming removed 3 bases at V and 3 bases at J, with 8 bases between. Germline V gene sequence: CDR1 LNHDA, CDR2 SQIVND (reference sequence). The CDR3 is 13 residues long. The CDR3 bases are TGTGCCAGTAGTATTGGACAGTACACTGAAGCTTTCTTT. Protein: CASSIGQYTEAFF.

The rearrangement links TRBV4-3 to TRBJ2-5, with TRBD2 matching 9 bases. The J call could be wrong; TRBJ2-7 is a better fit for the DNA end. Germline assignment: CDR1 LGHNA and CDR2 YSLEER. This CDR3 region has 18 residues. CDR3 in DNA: TGCGCCAGCAGCCAAGATTTCGCCTGGACTAGCGACTCCTACGAGCAGTACTTC. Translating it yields CASSQDFAWTSDSYEQYF.

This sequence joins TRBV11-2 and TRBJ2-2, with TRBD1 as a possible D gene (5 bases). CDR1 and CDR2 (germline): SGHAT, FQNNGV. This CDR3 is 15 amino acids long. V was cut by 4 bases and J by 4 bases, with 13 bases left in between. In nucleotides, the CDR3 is TGTGCCAGCAGCTACCTAGGGCAGGGCACCGGGGAGCTGTTTTTT. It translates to CASSYLGQGTGELFF.

The CDR3 spells CASTQGSYEQYF. CDR3 bases: TGTGCCAGCACACAGGGTTCCTACGAGCAGTACTTC. The chain joins TRBV2 to TRBJ2-7, with D possibly matching TRBD1 (6 bases). This CDR3 has 12 residues. V gave up 7 bases and J gave up 1 base, with 8 bases separating them. Germline assignment: CDR1 SNHLY and CDR2 FYNNEI.

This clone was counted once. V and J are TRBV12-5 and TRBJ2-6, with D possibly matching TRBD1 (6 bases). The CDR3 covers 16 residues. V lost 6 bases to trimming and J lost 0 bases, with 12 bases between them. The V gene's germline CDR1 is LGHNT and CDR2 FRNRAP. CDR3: CASGFIGGSGANVLTF. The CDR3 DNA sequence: TGTGCTAGTGGGTTTATAGGGGGCTCTGGGGCCAACGTCCTGACTTTC.

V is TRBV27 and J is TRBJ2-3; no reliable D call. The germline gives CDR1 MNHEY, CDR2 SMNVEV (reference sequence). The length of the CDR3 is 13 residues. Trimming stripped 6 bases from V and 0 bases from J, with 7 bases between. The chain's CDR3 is CASSSISTDTQYF. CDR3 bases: TGTGCCAGCAGCTCAATTAGCACAGATACGCAGTATTTT.

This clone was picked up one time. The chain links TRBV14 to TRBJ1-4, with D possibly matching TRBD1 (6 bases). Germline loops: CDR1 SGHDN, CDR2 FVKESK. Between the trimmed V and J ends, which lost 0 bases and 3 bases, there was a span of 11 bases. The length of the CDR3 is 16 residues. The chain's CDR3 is CASSQDLRGSNEKLFF. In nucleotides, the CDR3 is TGTGCCAGCAGCCAAGACCTTAGGGGGTCTAATGAAAAACTGTTTTTT.

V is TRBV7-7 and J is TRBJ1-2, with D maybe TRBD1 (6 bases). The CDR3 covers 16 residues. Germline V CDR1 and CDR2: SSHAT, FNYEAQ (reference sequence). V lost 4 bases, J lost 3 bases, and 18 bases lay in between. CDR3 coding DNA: TGTGCCAGCAGCTCTCCACAAGGGGGGTGGGACTATGGCTACACCTTC. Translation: CASSSPQGGWDYGYTF.

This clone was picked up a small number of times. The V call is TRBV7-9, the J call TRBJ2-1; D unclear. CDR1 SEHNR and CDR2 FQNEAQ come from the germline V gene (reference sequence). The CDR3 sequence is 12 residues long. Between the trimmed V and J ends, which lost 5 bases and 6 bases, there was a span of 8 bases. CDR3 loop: CASSPRLNEQFF. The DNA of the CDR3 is TGTGCCAGCAGCCCGAGACTCAATGAGCAGTTCTTC.

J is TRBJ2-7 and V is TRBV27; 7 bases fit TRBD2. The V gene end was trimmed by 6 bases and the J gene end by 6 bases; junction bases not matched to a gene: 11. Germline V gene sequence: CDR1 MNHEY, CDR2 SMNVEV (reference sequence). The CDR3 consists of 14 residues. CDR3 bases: TGTGCCAGCAGCCCAGGAGTCGGGGGGTTCGAGCAGTACTTC. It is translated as CASSPGVGGFEQYF.

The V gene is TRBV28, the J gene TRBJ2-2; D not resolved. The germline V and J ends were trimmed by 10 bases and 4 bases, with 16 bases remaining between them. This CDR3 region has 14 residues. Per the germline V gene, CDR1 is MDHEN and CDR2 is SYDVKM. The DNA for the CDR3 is TGTGCCACCTTTCAAGACACAATCACCGGGGAGCTGTTTTTT. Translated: CATFQDTITGELFF. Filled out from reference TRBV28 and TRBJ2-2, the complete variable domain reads DVKVTQSSRYLVKRTGEKVFLECVQDMDHENMFWYRQDPGLGLRLIYFSYDVKMKEKGDIPEGYSVSREKKERFSLILESASTNQTSMYLCATFQDTITGELFFGEGSRLTVL.

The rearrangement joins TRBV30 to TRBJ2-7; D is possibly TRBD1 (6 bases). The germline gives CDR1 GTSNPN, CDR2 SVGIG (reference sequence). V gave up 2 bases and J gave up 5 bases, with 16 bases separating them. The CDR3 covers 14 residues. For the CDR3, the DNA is TGTGCCTGGAGTCACCGACAGGCTCCCGACGAGCAGTACTTC. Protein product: CAWSHRQAPDEQYF. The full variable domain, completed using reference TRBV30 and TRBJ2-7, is SQTIHQWPATLVQPVGSPLSLECTVEGTSNPNLYWYRQAAGRGLQLLFYSVGIGQISSEVPQNLSASRPQDRQFILSSKKLLLSDSGFYLCAWSHRQAPDEQYFGPGTRLTVT.

The CDR3 DNA sequence: TGTGCCATCAGTGAGTTGTGGACAGGGGGAGAAAAACTGTTTTTT. Translating gives CAISELWTGGEKLFF. The genes are TRBV10-3 and TRBJ1-4; 10 nucleotides align to TRBD1. V shed 1 base and J 8 bases; nucleotides not matched to a gene: 4. This CDR3 comprises 15 residues. The germline V gene encodes CDR1 ENHRY and CDR2 SYGVKD.

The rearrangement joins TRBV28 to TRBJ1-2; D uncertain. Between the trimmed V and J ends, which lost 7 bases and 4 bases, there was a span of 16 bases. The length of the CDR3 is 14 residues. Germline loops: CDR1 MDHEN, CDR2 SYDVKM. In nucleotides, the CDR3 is TGTGCCAGCACCCTTCAAAGGGTCGTCTATGGCTACACCTTC. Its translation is CASTLQRVVYGYTF.

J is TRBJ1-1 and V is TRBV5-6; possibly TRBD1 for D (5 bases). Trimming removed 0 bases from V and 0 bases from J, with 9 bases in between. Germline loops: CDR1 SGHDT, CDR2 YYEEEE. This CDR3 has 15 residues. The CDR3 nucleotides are TGTGCCAGCAGCTTGGGAGGGACTTTGAACACTGAAGCTTTCTTT. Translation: CASSLGGTLNTEAFF.

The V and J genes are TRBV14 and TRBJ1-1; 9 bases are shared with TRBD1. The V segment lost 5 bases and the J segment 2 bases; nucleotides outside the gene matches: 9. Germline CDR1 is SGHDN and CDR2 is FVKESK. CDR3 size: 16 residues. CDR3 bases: TGTGCCAGCAGCACCCGACAGGGGGTTCCTAACACTGAAGCTTTCTTT. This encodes CASSTRQGVPNTEAFF.

CDR3 nucleotides: TGTGCCAGCAGCCCCGGAGGGCGGGGTGATACAGATACGCAGTATTTT. Translated: CASSPGGRGDTDTQYF. J is TRBJ2-3 and V is TRBV7-2; D is possibly TRBD2 (6 bases). In germline, CDR1 is SGHTA, CDR2 FQGNSA. The CDR3 length is 16 residues. With 5 bases removed from V and 3 bases from J, the gap between germline ends came to 18 bases. The full variable domain, rest sourced from reference TRBV7-2 and TRBJ2-3, is GAGVSQSPSNKVTEKGKDVELRCDPISGHTALYWYRQSLGQGLEFLIYFQGNSAPDKSGLPSDRFSAERTGGSVSTLTIQRTQQEDSAVYLCASSPGGRGDTDTQYFGPGTRLTVL.

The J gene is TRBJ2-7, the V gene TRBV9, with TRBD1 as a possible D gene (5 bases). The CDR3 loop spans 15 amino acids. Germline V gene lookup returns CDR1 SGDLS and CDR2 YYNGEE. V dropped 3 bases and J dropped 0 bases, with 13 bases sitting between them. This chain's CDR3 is CASSGSGASSYEQYF. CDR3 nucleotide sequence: TGTGCCAGCAGCGGTAGTGGGGCCTCCTCCTACGAGCAGTACTTC.